A single sample gave rise to the 18 T cell receptor beta chains below, sequenced in a study of untreated major depressive disorder. The table came from immunoSEQ multiplex PCR; TCRdb's copy has only in-frame clones and leaves some out. The sample has 25,000 to 30,000 clones, approximately 90% seen once. Their target antigens are unknown. General study results and limits: Depressed patients' CD4+ T cells carried increased TRBV05-01 (Vbeta 5.1) usage versus control CD4+ T cells.

The sample comprised CD4+ T cells from PBMCs. The source is a woman aged 25 to 39 with major depressive disorder.

The rearrangement uses TRBV9 and TRBJ2-3; D gene unclear. The CDR3 covers 13 residues. CDR1 and CDR2 from the germline V gene are SGDLS and YYNGEE. V lost 6 bases to trimming and J lost 0 bases, with 8 bases between them. In DNA form, the CDR3 reads TGTGCCAGCATTTGCCTTAGCACAGATACGCAGTATTTT. Translating it yields CASICLSTDTQYF. Using reference TRBV9 and TRBJ2-3 for the parts outside the CDR3, the full variable domain is DSGVTQTPKHLITATGQRVTLRCSPRSGDLSVYWYQQSLDQGLQFLIQYYNGEERAKGNILERFSAQQFPDLHSELNLSSLELGDSALYFCASICLSTDTQYFGPGTRLTVL.

The chain links TRBV28 to TRBJ2-7, with 10 bases identical to TRBD2. The CDR3 has 14 amino acids. Germline CDR1 reads MDHEN; CDR2 reads SYDVKM. V dropped 4 bases and J dropped 4; count of bases not matched to a gene: 4. CDR3 nucleotides: TGTGCCAGCAGTTCTAGCGGGAGATTGTACGAGCAGTACTTC. Protein product: CASSSSGRLYEQYF.

This clone was seen once. V usage is TRBV27 and J usage is TRBJ1-2; possible D gene TRBD1, 6 bases. Germline V gives CDR1 MNHEY, CDR2 SMNVEV (reference sequence). V lost 3 bases, J lost 6 bases, and 14 bases lay in between. This CDR3 contains 14 residues. The CDR3 DNA follows: TGTGCCAGCAGTTTCCAGGGGCGGGGAGATGGCTACACCTTC. This translates into CASSFQGRGDGYTF.

The chain links TRBV28 to TRBJ1-2; TRBD1 matches 8 bases. CDR1 and CDR2 from the germline V gene are MDHEN and SYDVKM. Germline trimming cut 5 bases from V and 7 bases from J; bases unmatched to any gene: 9. This CDR3 spans 14 amino acids. The CDR3 region has the DNA TGTGCCAGCAGTATCCGGCAGGGGGCAGGTGGCTACACCTTC. Amino acids: CASSIRQGAGGYTF.

This clone appeared once. CDR3 DNA sequence: TGCGCCAGCAGCTCCCCTTCGCGGGGGAAGAACACCGGGGAGCTGTTTTTT. This gives the protein CASSSPSRGKNTGELFF. This chain connects TRBV5-1 to TRBJ2-2, with 7 bases that match TRBD2. After removal of 3 bases from V and 1 base from J, the junction contained 9 bases not matched to a gene. Germline assignment: CDR1 SGHRS and CDR2 YFSETQ. The CDR3 extends over 17 amino acids.

The chain carries TRBV28 and TRBJ2-6; a weak D match, TRBD2 (5 bases). The ends were cut back, 8 bases at V and 4 bases at J, with 12 bases in the middle. CDR3 size: 14 residues. CDR1 is MDHEN and CDR2 is SYDVKM in the germline V gene. CDR3 bases: TGTGCCAGCTACGGGGAGAGAGGGGCCAACGTCCTGACTTTC. It codes for CASYGERGANVLTF.

This chain links TRBV4-3 with TRBJ2-7, with 10 bases matching TRBD1. The ends lost 1 base at V and 5 bases at J; junction bases unmatched: 5. In germline, CDR1 is LGHNA, CDR2 YSLEER. This CDR3 contains 15 residues. CDR3 DNA: TGCGCCAGCAGCCAAGCTTTGACAGGGGGCAACGAGCAGTACTTC. The encoded protein is CASSQALTGGNEQYF.

V is TRBV4-3 and J is TRBJ1-3; no clear D gene. The CDR3 covers 17 residues. Germline V CDR1 and CDR2: LGHNA, YSLEER. V dropped 0 bases and J dropped 2 bases, with 14 bases sitting between them. For the CDR3, the DNA is TGCGCCAGCAGCCAAGACGAGCGGGTTAGAACTGGAAACACCATATATTTT. This gives the protein CASSQDERVRTGNTIYF.

This clone showed up just a few times. At one end the junction does not follow the germline gene, possibly because of a read error. The rearrangement joins TRBV7-7 to TRBJ2-2; D not certain. Germline CDR1 and CDR2: SSHAT and FNYEAQ (reference sequence). The CDR3 covers 12 residues. The CDR3 here is CASSSVGGELFF. As DNA, the CDR3 is TGTGCTAGCAGCTCCGTCGGCGGGGAGCTGTTTTTT.

This rearrangement joins TRBV5-1 to TRBJ2-1, with D possibly being TRBD2 (6 bases). The CDR3 covers 14 residues. Trimming removed 4 bases from V and 3 bases from J, with 11 bases in between. The germline V gene encodes CDR1 SGHRS and CDR2 YFSETQ. The CDR3 DNA is TGCGCCAGCAGCATCGGGGGTTACTACAATGAGCAGTTCTTC. This gives the protein CASSIGGYYNEQFF. Looking up the rest from reference TRBV5-1 and TRBJ2-1 gives the full variable domain: KAGVTQTPRYLIKTRGQQVTLSCSPISGHRSVSWYQQTPGQGLQFLFEYFSETQRNKGNFPGRFSGRQFSNSRSEMNVSTLELGDSALYLCASSIGGYYNEQFFGPGTRLTVL.

This clone showed up just once. CDR3 in DNA: TGTGCCAGCAGTGAACTAGCGGGGGGGGTTAATCAGCCCCAGCATTTT. Translating it yields CASSELAGGVNQPQHF. V is TRBV6-1 and J is TRBJ1-5; tentative D call: TRBD1 (5 bases). Trimming left V 2 bases short and J 4 bases short, with 15 bases between. The CDR3 runs to 16 residues. Germline CDR1 and CDR2: MNHNS and SASEGT.

V usage is TRBV2 and J usage is TRBJ2-1; 11 bases map to TRBD2. The junction had 4 bases not matched to a gene; V was cut back by 7 bases and J by 5 bases. Germline-derived CDR1 and CDR2 are SNHLY and FYNNEI. This CDR3 has 14 amino acids. The CDR3 is CASKTSGGNNEQFF. DNA of the CDR3: TGTGCCAGCAAAACTAGCGGGGGAAACAATGAGCAGTTCTTC.

The chain employs TRBV7-2 and TRBJ2-7, with 12 bases lining up with TRBD2. The V and J ends lost 3 bases and 2 bases, in that order; junction bases with no gene match: 8. CDR3 length: 17 amino acids. Germline loops: CDR1 SGHTA, CDR2 FQGNSA. CDR3 DNA: TGTGCCAGCAGCTTTTCTAGCGGGGGGGCCCTCGCCTACGAGCAGTACTTC. The encoded protein is CASSFSSGGALAYEQYF. The entire variable domain, with the rest obtained from reference TRBV7-2 and TRBJ2-7, is as follows: GAGVSQSPSNKVTEKGKDVELRCDPISGHTALYWYRQSLGQGLEFLIYFQGNSAPDKSGLPSDRFSAERTGGSVSTLTIQRTQQEDSAVYLCASSFSSGGALAYEQYFGPGTRLTVT.

The chain carries TRBV28 and TRBJ2-6; 8 positions agree with TRBD1. In germline, CDR1 is MDHEN, CDR2 SYDVKM. The CDR3 contains 15 residues. After removal of 6 bases from V and 3 bases from J, the junction contained 4 bases not matched to a gene. CDR3 sequence: CASRSGGSGANVLTF. The CDR3 region has the DNA TGTGCCAGCAGGTCAGGGGGCAGTGGGGCCAACGTCCTGACTTTC.

The table lists this clone with a count of one. This CDR3 is CASSLPPRTAIYNEQFF. The DNA for the CDR3 is TGTGCCAGCAGCTTACCACCTCGGACAGCAATTTACAATGAGCAGTTCTTC. This chain joins TRBV7-9 and TRBJ2-1, with a tentative D call TRBD1 (6 bases). Per germline, CDR1 SEHNR and CDR2 FQNEAQ (reference sequence). V lost 2 bases and J 4 bases, leaving 18 bases between the germline ends. The CDR3 is 17 residues long.

The DNA of the CDR3 is TGTGCCAGCAGCTTGGACAGCCATTACAAAGAGACCCAGTACTTC. It translates to CASSLDSHYKETQYF. This chain links TRBV7-2 with TRBJ2-5; a weak D match, TRBD1 (6 bases). From germline, CDR1 is SGHTA and CDR2 FQGNSA. The CDR3 contains 15 residues. Trimming left V 3 bases short and J 3 bases short, with 14 bases between.

The chain combines TRBV28 with TRBJ1-5, with D perhaps matching TRBD1 (5 bases). The germline gives CDR1 MDHEN, CDR2 SYDVKM. CDR3 size: 15 residues. With 8 bases removed from V and 0 bases from J, the gap between germline ends came to 14 bases. CDR3 DNA sequence: TGTGCCAGCGCCAGGGTGGGGGATAGCAATCAGCCCCAGCATTTT. Its translation: CASARVGDSNQPQHF.

DNA of the CDR3: TGTGCCAGCAGTCCAACCCTGGGCTATGGCTACACCTTC. It specifies CASSPTLGYGYTF. This chain links TRBV28 with TRBJ1-2; D uncertain. The CDR3 contains 13 residues. Deletions cut 5 bases from V and 4 bases from J, with 11 bases between. Germline V gene lookup returns CDR1 MDHEN and CDR2 SYDVKM.